Below, 8 T cell receptor beta chains from the same sample are listed, as sequenced in a study of HIV-infected patients and healthy controls. The repertoire came from unfractionated whole blood and reflected all unsorted peripheral T cells. Approximately 500 ng RNA was reverse transcribed with alpha and beta constant-region primers. Separate chain-specific third strand synthesis with multiplexing indices produced the alpha and beta libraries. MiXCR, run by TCRdb on the 5' RACE reads, gives a single entry per CDR3 protein. Among about 9,600 distinct CDR3 sequences, roughly 7% were seen once, and the ten largest hold roughly 34%. The specimen comprised blood, sampled before antiretroviral therapy. These receptors all stem from an adult with HIV infection.

This clonotype was seen at least ten times. V usage is TRBV6-2 or TRBV6-3 and J usage is TRBJ1-5; possible D gene TRBD1, 5 bases. CDR1 and CDR2 from the germline V gene are MNHEY and SVGEGT. The ends were cut back, 0 bases at V and 5 bases at J, with 11 bases in the middle. CDR3 length: 15 residues. The CDR3 here is CASSYSGEGYQPQHF. The CDR3 DNA reads TGTGCCAGCAGTTACTCGGGAGAGGGGTATCAGCCCCAGCATTTT.

This clonotype was found many times. The genes are TRBV15 and TRBJ2-4; 8 positions agree with TRBD1. Germline loops: CDR1 LNHNV, CDR2 YYDKDF (reference sequence). CDR3 length: 14 amino acids. V lost 5 bases, J lost 8 bases, and 8 bases stayed unmatched. CDR3 bases: TGTGCCACCAGCTATCAGGGGGCGAGGGACATTCAGTACTTC. Residues: CATSYQGARDIQYF.

A few counts support this clonotype. Written as DNA, the CDR3 is TGTGCCAGCAGCAGACAGGGCAACGGGGAGCAGTACTTC. It is translated as CASSRQGNGEQYF. This chain joins TRBV7-2 and TRBJ2-7; 7 bases match TRBD1. The trim removed 5 bases at V and 7 bases at J, leaving 8 bases unmatched. Germline-derived CDR1 and CDR2 are SGHTA and FQGNSA. This CDR3 region has 13 residues.

In this sample, this clonotype turned up a few times. The V call is TRBV7-2, the J call TRBJ2-5, with D unresolved. Between the trimmed V and J ends, which lost 6 bases and 5 bases, there was a span of 13 bases. The CDR3 extends over 13 amino acids. The germline V gene encodes CDR1 SGHTA and CDR2 FQGNSA. The CDR3 protein is CASSLPPEETQYF. CDR3 DNA sequence: TGTGCCAGCAGTCTCCCCCCGGAGGAGACCCAGTACTTC. Full variable domain (remainder filled in from reference TRBV7-2 and TRBJ2-5): GAGVSQSPSNKVTEKGKDVELRCDPISGHTALYWYRQSLGQGLEFLIYFQGNSAPDKSGLPSDRFSAERTGGSVSTLTIQRTQQEDSAVYLCASSLPPEETQYFGPGTRLLVL.

V gene TRBV5-1 combines with J gene TRBJ1-1; D is unresolved. Germline V CDR1 and CDR2: SGHRS, YFSETQ. Between the trimmed V and J ends, which lost 1 base and 5 bases, there was a span of 9 bases. The length of the CDR3 is 13 residues. In DNA form, the CDR3 reads TGCGCCAGCAGCTTGCAGGAGGAAACTGAAGCTTTCTTT. This sequence encodes CASSLQEETEAFF.

The chain couples TRBV5-1 to TRBJ1-2; TRBD1 is a possible D gene (6 bases). V lost 0 bases and J lost 2, with 8 bases in between. Germline CDR1 is SGHRS and CDR2 is YFSETQ. CDR3 length: 14 residues. This CDR3 is CASSLGRGNYGYTF. CDR3 in DNA: TGCGCCAGCAGCTTGGGTAGGGGGAACTATGGCTACACCTTC.

This clonotype was counted many times. The chain joins TRBV20-1 to TRBJ2-3; D not certain. V lost 1 base and J lost 2, with 7 bases in between. This CDR3 has 13 amino acids. The germline V gene encodes CDR1 DFQATT and CDR2 SNEGSKA (reference sequence). The CDR3 DNA reads as TGCAGTGCTAGAGTAGACCCCACAGATACGCAGTATTTT. It yields the protein CSARVDPTDTQYF.

This clonotype showed up many times. V and J are TRBV12-3 or TRBV12-4 and TRBJ2-7; D might be TRBD2 (5 bases). This CDR3 comprises 12 residues. V lost 3 bases and J lost 3, with 6 bases in between. This CDR3 is CASSFGNYEQYF. CDR3 coding DNA: TGTGCCAGCAGTTTCGGGAACTACGAGCAGTACTTC.